These 18 T cell receptor beta chains were all obtained from the same sample, sequenced in a study of OX40 agonist ivuxolimab in advanced cancers. TCRdb keeps only in-frame clones here, not all; method: immunoSEQ multiplex PCR. Of 50,000 to 65,000 clones in the sample, roughly 89% were seen once. The sample was CD4+ or CD8+ T cells sorted from blood, taken in a trial of the OX40 agonist ivuxolimab. All receptors derive from an adult with an advanced solid tumor such as melanoma, head and neck, liver or kidney cancer.

By its share, this clone is medium-sized (0.01 to 0.1%). This chain connects TRBV21-1 to TRBJ2-2. TRBV21-1 is given as a pseudogene. The length of the CDR3 is 16 residues. The CDR3 sequence is CASSKAPEYYTGELFF. As DNA, the CDR3 is TGTGCCAGCAGCAAAGCGCCAGAATACTACACCGGGGAGCTGTTTTTT.

The CDR3 region is CASRASTDTQYF. The CDR3 bases are TGTGCCAGCAGGGCTAGCACAGATACGCAGTATTTT. This chain connects TRBV6-6 to TRBJ2-3; D is unclear. CDR1 MNHNY and CDR2 SVGAGI come from the germline V gene (reference sequence). The CDR3 has 12 amino acids. The V gene lost 6 bases and the J gene lost 0 bases, with 4 bases spanning the gap.

The chain recombines TRBV28 with TRBJ2-1; 9 nucleotides align to TRBD2. This CDR3 region has 14 residues. Germline CDR1 MDHEN, CDR2 SYDVKM. V lost 5 bases, J lost 2 bases, and 1 base stayed unmatched. The CDR3 bases are TGTGCCAGCAGTCCTAGCGGGACCTACAATGAGCAGTTCTTC. It is translated as CASSPSGTYNEQFF.

This clone was seen once. The chain carries TRBV2 and TRBJ1-1, with D possibly being TRBD1 (5 bases). The CDR3 covers 12 residues. V lost 4 bases, J lost 11 bases, and 14 bases lay in between. Germline lookup yields CDR1 SNHLY and CDR2 FYNNEI. CDR3 residues: CASSAQVFWAFF. DNA for the CDR3: TGTGCCAGCAGTGCACAGGTCTTTTGGGCTTTCTTT.

The chain has TRBV19 and TRBJ2-7; D assignment may be TRBD1 or TRBD2 (6 bases each). This CDR3 comprises 12 residues. CDR1 is LNHDA and CDR2 is SQIVND in the germline V gene (reference sequence). V lost 9 bases, J lost 6 bases, and 15 bases lay in between. The CDR3 region has the DNA TGTGCCAGCTTAGGGGGGAAAGGCGAGCAGTACTTC. It is translated as CASLGGKGEQYF.

This sequence joins TRBV4-2 and TRBJ2-7; TRBD2 aligns across 8 bases. Trimming removed 5 bases from V and 0 bases from J; junction bases left unmatched: 6. The CDR3 totals 15 residues. Per the germline V gene, CDR1 is LGHNA and CDR2 is YNFKEQ. CDR3 sequence: CASSSSGGSSYEQYF. The CDR3 coding sequence is TGTGCCAGCAGCTCAAGCGGGGGCAGCTCCTACGAGCAGTACTTC.

V gene TRBV18 combines with J gene TRBJ2-1; D call uncertain. There are 14 residues in the CDR3. Germline CDR1 reads KGHSH; CDR2 reads LQKENI. V lost 2 bases to trimming and J lost 8 bases, with 13 bases between them. The CDR3 reads CASSPYGARDEQFF. The CDR3 region has the DNA TGTGCCAGCTCACCATACGGAGCACGGGATGAGCAGTTCTTC.

V and J are TRBV6-1 and TRBJ1-1; 7 positions agree with TRBD1. Germline CDR1 is MNHNS and CDR2 is SASEGT. The CDR3 covers 14 residues. The V segment lost 6 bases and the J segment 7 bases; nucleotides outside the gene matches: 11. The CDR3 DNA reads as TGTGCCAGCAGCTTTGTTGAGGGGGCGGTTGAAGCTTTCTTT. Amino acids: CASSFVEGAVEAFF.

The gene calls are TRBV7-9 and TRBJ2-4, with D perhaps TRBD1 or TRBD2 (6 bases each). Germline V gene data show CDR1 as SEHNR and CDR2 as FQNEAQ (reference sequence). This CDR3 is 11 amino acids long. V shed 8 bases and J shed 10 bases, with 12 bases lying between them. The CDR3 nucleotides read TGTGCCAGCGCGGGACAACTGATTCAGTACTTC. It codes for CASAGQLIQYF.

V and J are TRBV9 and TRBJ2-7; TRBD1 matches at 7 bases. V gave up 2 bases and J gave up 3 bases; unmatched junction bases: 5. Per germline, CDR1 SGDLS and CDR2 YYNGEE. The CDR3 has 14 amino acids. CDR3 in DNA: TGTGCCAGCAGCGTGGAGACAGGGAACTACGAGCAGTACTTC. It specifies CASSVETGNYEQYF. The variable domain in full, completed from reference TRBV9 and TRBJ2-7, reads DSGVTQTPKHLITATGQRVTLRCSPRSGDLSVYWYQQSLDQGLQFLIQYYNGEERAKGNILERFSAQQFPDLHSELNLSSLELGDSALYFCASSVETGNYEQYFGPGTRLTVT.

V gene TRBV6-1 combines with J gene TRBJ1-4; D may be TRBD1 (6 bases). CDR1 is MNHNS and CDR2 is SASEGT in the germline V gene. Trimming stripped 2 bases from V and 2 bases from J, with 9 bases between. The CDR3 loop spans 15 amino acids. CDR3: CASSEQGLTNEKLFF. The CDR3 nucleotides read TGTGCCAGCAGTGAACAGGGGTTGACTAATGAAAAACTGTTTTTT.

The V gene is TRBV7-9, the J gene TRBJ1-4, with TRBD1 as a possible D gene (5 bases). Germline values: CDR1 SEHNR, CDR2 FQNEAQ (reference sequence). V lost 0 bases, J lost 5 bases, and 10 bases lay in between. The CDR3 is 15 amino acids. The CDR3, as DNA: TGTGCCAGCAGCTTAGCGCTAAGGGACAATGAAAAACTGTTTTTT. It translates to CASSLALRDNEKLFF.

This clone appeared once. J is TRBJ1-6 and V is TRBV5-8, with D hard to call. This CDR3 has 14 residues. Trimming removed 0 bases at V and 7 bases at J, with 8 bases between. Looked up from germline, CDR1 is SGHTS and CDR2 is YDEGEE. CDR3 amino acids: CASSLGGSNSPLHF. CDR3 DNA: TGTGCCAGCAGCTTGGGGGGTAGCAATTCACCCCTCCACTTT.

This clone has a single count. V is TRBV19 and J is TRBJ1-5; D ambiguous. V shed 2 bases and J shed 4 bases, with 6 bases lying between them. The CDR3 extends over 13 amino acids. Germline assignment: CDR1 LNHDA and CDR2 SQIVND (reference sequence). This chain's CDR3 is CASSITDNQPQHF. The CDR3 bases are TGTGCCAGTAGTATAACCGATAATCAGCCCCAGCATTTT.

The rearrangement uses TRBV10-2 and TRBJ2-1; 10 bases map to TRBD1. Germline loops: CDR1 WSHSY, CDR2 SAAADI. V was pared by 8 bases and J by 6 bases, with 7 bases of the junction left unmatched. CDR3 length: 14 residues. The CDR3 loop is CASGDRGHRNEQFF. CDR3 bases: TGCGCCAGCGGAGACAGGGGGCACCGCAATGAGCAGTTCTTC.

This clone came up once. This chain connects TRBV6-5 to TRBJ1-2; the D gene is possibly TRBD1 (5 bases). CDR1 and CDR2 from the germline V gene are MNHEY and SVGAGI. V lost 6 bases to trimming and J lost 4 bases, with 15 bases between them. CDR3 length: 14 amino acids. The CDR3 DNA sequence: TGTGCCAGCAGGACCTTGGGGGTGGTCTATGGCTACACCTTC. The encoded protein is CASRTLGVVYGYTF.

V is TRBV11-1 and J is TRBJ2-7; possible D gene TRBD2, 5 bases. The CDR3 spans 14 residues. With 2 bases removed from V and 1 base from J, the gap between germline ends came to 9 bases. CDR1 is SGHAT, CDR2 FQDESV, per germline (reference sequence). The DNA of the CDR3 is TGTGCCAGCAGCTTAAGCGGCCTGTCCTACGAGCAGTACTTC. Its protein product is CASSLSGLSYEQYF.

The chain carries TRBV11-2 and TRBJ2-3; D might be TRBD2 (5 bases). The germline V gene has CDR1 SGHAT and CDR2 FQNNGV. With 6 bases removed from V and 6 bases from J, the gap between germline ends came to 19 bases. This CDR3 spans 15 amino acids. The CDR3 nucleotides read TGTGCCAGCAGTCATAGCGAGGCCCGCGGGGATACGCAGTATTTT. It encodes CASSHSEARGDTQYF.